This is a list of T cell receptor beta chains from one sample in a study of T-cell reconstitution after alpha-beta-depleted transplantation in children. TCRdb re-analysed the PCR reads in MiXCR, keeping a single row per CDR3 protein. The table records hundreds of thousands of distinct CDR3 sequences, about an eighth of them present only once. Source: PBMCs, taken from the stem cell graft. The receptors were sampled from a human donor who donated a stem cell graft to a child with Fanconi anemia. CDR3s include the opening cysteine and the closing phenylalanine or tryptophan. Each record gives: J gene, clone size, D gene, V gene, CDR3 protein, CDR3 DNA. D genes are given only for firm matches. A clone size is listed for some rows: how often the clone was seen (once, few, many), or a class if it is expanded.

>TRBJ2-7|NA|TRBD1|TRBV6-5
CASSSRQGSFYEQYF
TGTGCCAGCAGTTCTAGACAGGGATCCTTCTACGAGCAGTACTTC
>TRBJ2-1|NA|NA|TRBV2
CASSESDGIQFF
TGTGCCAGCAGTGAAAGTGACGGCATCCAGTTCTTC
>TRBJ1-6|few|TRBD1|TRBV27
CASSYRGNNSPLHF
TGTGCCAGCAGTTACAGGGGGAATAATTCACCCCTCCACTTT
>TRBJ1-1|NA|TRBD1|TRBV20-1
CSARKGGADTEAFF
TGCAGTGCTAGAAAAGGGGGCGCGGACACTGAAGCTTTCTTT
>TRBJ1-2|NA|NA|TRBV7-2
CASSRTGIGNYGYTF
TGTGCCAGCAGCCGCACAGGGATAGGGAACTATGGCTACACCTTC
>TRBJ2-7|many|NA|TRBV7-8
CASSSTLVPEPEQYF
TGTGCCAGCAGCTCAACACTCGTCCCAGAGCCCGAGCAGTACTTC
>TRBJ1-2|NA|TRBD1|TRBV11-2
CASSSLRHDRAAGYTF
TGTGCCAGCAGCTCCCTCCGCCACGACAGGGCTGCAGGCTACACCTTC
>TRBJ2-3|NA|NA|TRBV15
CATSRDRPQGTDTQYF
TGTGCCACCAGCAGAGATCGCCCTCAAGGGACAGATACGCAGTATTTT
>TRBJ2-5|NA|TRBD2|TRBV20-1
CSGGTSEETQYF
TGCAGTGGCGGGACTAGCGAGGAGACCCAGTACTTC
>TRBJ1-4|few|NA|TRBV5-1
CASSLVEATNEKLFF
TGCGCCAGCAGCTTGGTTGAAGCAACTAATGAAAAACTGTTTTTT